This TCR beta chain comes out of a study of T cell repertoires in cytomegalovirus infection. Whole-study context: Use of recently identified HLA-C-restricted and well-studied HLA-B-restricted CMV epitopes was part of the study. CMV infection and matching HLA type were both indicated by public TCR beta signatures. The study, taken as a whole, reports: The ex vivo response was dominated by HLA-C-restricted CMV-specific TCR beta clonotypes.

Via MiXCR, TCRdb re-called the reads, giving one row per CDR3 protein. The sample carries hundreds of thousands of distinct CDR3 sequences, around 32% recorded once. This CDR3 spans 14 amino acids. CDR1 and CDR2 (germline): SEHNR, FQNEAQ (reference sequence). Trimming took 5 bases from V and 7 from J; bases not matched to a gene: 9. This clonotype appeared a few times. No antigen is known for it. The material sequenced was cultured CD8+ T cells from PBMCs, taken from culture after CMV antigen stimulation. This TCR was recovered from a human donor in good health (CMV status not recorded). Some clones in this sample may be carry-over from other donors' samples. The rearrangement links TRBV7-9 to TRBJ2-5, with 8 bases identical to TRBD2. The CDR3 DNA follows: TGTGCCAGCAGCACGTACGGGGGGGAGGGGACCCAGTACTTC. As protein: CASSTYGGEGTQYF.